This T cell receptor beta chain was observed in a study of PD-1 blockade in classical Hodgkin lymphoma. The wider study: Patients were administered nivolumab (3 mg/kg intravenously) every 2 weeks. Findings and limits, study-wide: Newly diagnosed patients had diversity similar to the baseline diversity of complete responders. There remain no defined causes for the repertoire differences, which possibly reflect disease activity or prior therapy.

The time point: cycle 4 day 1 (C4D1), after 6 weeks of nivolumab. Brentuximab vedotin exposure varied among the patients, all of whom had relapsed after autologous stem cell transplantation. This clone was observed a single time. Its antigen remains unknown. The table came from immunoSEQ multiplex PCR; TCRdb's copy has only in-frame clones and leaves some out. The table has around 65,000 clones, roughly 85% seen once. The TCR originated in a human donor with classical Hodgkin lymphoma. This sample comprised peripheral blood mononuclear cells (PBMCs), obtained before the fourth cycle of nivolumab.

CDR3 bases: TGTGCCAGCAGCTTAGTGGGTGTGGTGGGCGAGACCCAGTACTTC. Its translation: CASSLVGVVGETQYF. The chain combines TRBV11-2 with TRBJ2-5; D is unclear. The V end lost 1 base, the J end lost 5 bases, and 14 bases lay between the germline ends. The germline gives CDR1 SGHAT, CDR2 FQNNGV. The CDR3 spans 15 residues.